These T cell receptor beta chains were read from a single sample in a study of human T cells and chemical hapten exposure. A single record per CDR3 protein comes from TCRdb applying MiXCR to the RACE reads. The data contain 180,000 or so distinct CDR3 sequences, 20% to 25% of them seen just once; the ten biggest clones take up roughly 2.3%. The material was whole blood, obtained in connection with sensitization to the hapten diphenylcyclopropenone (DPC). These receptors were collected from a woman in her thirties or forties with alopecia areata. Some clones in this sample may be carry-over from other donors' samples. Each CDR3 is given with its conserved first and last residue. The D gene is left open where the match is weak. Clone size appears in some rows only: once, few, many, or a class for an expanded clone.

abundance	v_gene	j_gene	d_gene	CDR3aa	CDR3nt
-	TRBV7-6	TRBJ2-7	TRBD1	CASSLRTGGVSYEQYF	TGTGCCAGCAGCCTTCGGACAGGTGGTGTATCCTACGAGCAGTACTTC
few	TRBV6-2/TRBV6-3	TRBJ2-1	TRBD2	CASSLTSGVEQFF	TGTGCCAGCAGCTTGACTAGCGGGGTCGAGCAGTTCTTC
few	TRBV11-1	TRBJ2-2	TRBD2	CASSFYGTSSTGELFF	TGTGCCAGCAGCTTTTATGGGACTAGCTCCACCGGGGAGCTGTTTTTT
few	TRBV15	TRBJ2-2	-	CATSRDNTGELFF	TGTGCCACCAGCAGAGATAATACCGGGGAGCTGTTTTTT
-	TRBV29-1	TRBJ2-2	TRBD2	CSVGRLAGVTGELFF	TGCAGCGTCGGACGACTAGCGGGAGTTACCGGGGAGCTGTTTTTT
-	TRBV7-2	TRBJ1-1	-	CASSFRGGRTEAFF	TGTGCCAGCAGCTTTAGGGGGGGTAGAACTGAAGCTTTCTTT
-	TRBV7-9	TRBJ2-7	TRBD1	CASSGGQGVYEQYF	TGTGCCAGCAGCGGAGGACAGGGGGTCTACGAGCAGTACTTC
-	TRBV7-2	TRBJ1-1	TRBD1	CASSLGQAMNTEAFF	TGTGCCAGCAGCTTGGGACAGGCCATGAACACTGAAGCTTTCTTT
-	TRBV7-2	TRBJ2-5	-	CAGSPQETQYF	TGTGCCGGCAGCCCACAAGAGACCCAGTACTTC
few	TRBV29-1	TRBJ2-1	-	CSVEDERLQVYNEQFF	TGCAGCGTTGAAGATGAGCGGCTACAGGTCTACAATGAGCAGTTCTTC
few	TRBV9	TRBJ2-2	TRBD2	CASSRMISGKTGELFF	TGTGCCAGCAGCCGAATGATTAGCGGGAAAACCGGGGAGCTGTTTTTT
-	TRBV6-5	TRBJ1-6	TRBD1	CASSYSGTGASPLHF	TGTGCCAGCAGTTACTCCGGGACAGGGGCCTCACCCCTCCACTTT
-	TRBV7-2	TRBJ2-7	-	CASSLSRNSVSYEQYF	TGTGCCAGCAGCTTATCCCGAAATAGCGTTTCCTACGAGCAGTACTTC
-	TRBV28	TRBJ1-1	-	CASSHGQREAFF	TGTGCCAGCAGCCACGGACAGCGCGAAGCTTTCTTT
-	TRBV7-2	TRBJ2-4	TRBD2	CASSSRTSGIKNIQYF	TGTGCCAGCAGCTCCCGGACTAGCGGGATCAAAAACATTCAGTACTTC